This record covers a single TCR beta chain. Its antigen is currently unknown. The data originate from a study of T cells in localized non-small cell lung cancer. Study-wide findings and caveats: Heterogeneity remains possible because sequencing was limited to only one tumor region.

Libraries were prepared by immunoSEQ multiplex PCR; TCRdb keeps only in-frame clonotypes and omits some of them. Altogether approximately 150,000 clones are present, around 90% being singletons, with the ten largest covering approximately 1.7%. After removal of 4 bases from V and 0 bases from J, the junction contained 7 bases not matched to a gene. This CDR3 comprises 17 residues. Germline V CDR1 and CDR2: SGHNT, YYREEE (reference sequence). The sequencing used peripheral blood, collected before any cancer treatment. The clonotype comes from a female donor over 55 with stage I lung adenocarcinoma. This chain joins TRBV5-4 and TRBJ1-3, with TRBD1 identical over 10 bases. The CDR3 nucleotides are TGTGCCAGCAGCCAGCGGGGACAGGGGATCTCTGGAAACACCATATATTTT. Translation gives CASSQRGQGISGNTIYF.